The 16 T cell receptor beta chains presented below share a single source sample, sequenced in a study of T cells in Graves' hyperthyroidism and ophthalmopathy. Researchers took RNA transcripts and amplified the TCR beta CDR3 regions from them. Initially, a first-round RT-PCR of the TCR CDR3 employed the HTBI primer set. TCRdb re-analysed the multiplex PCR reads in MiXCR, keeping a single row per CDR3 protein. This table has 150,000 to 200,000 distinct CDR3 sequences, about a tenth appearing once. The material sequenced was blood. These receptor sequences come from a young woman with Graves' hyperthyroidism that later progressed to Graves' ophthalmopathy.

This clonotype was detected ten times or more. Mismatch with germline at one junction end may stem from a read error. This chain uses TRBV28 with TRBJ1-5, with D possibly matching TRBD1 (5 bases). Germline values: CDR1 MDHEN, CDR2 SYDVKM. The CDR3 runs 12 residues. The CDR3 DNA is TGTGCCAGCAGTTTGTCGAACTGGGGGAGAGATTTT. Amino acid sequence: CASSLSNWGRDF.

This clonotype showed up just a few times. The genes are TRBV4-1 and TRBJ2-3; 8 bases fit TRBD2. This CDR3 contains 19 residues. CDR1 is MGHRA, CDR2 YSYEKL, per germline. V shed 4 bases and J 3 bases; nucleotides not matched to a gene: 18. The CDR3: CASSPSYAGGQLKTDTQYF. The CDR3 nucleotides read TGCGCCAGCAGCCCATCATACGCGGGAGGTCAATTAAAGACAGATACGCAGTATTTT.

This clonotype has ten or more counts. This chain links TRBV20-1 with TRBJ2-1; D perhaps matches TRBD1 (6 bases). CDR3 size: 15 residues. Germline assignment: CDR1 DFQATT and CDR2 SNEGSKA (reference sequence). Trimming removed 5 bases at V and 6 bases at J, with 20 bases between. This CDR3 is CSAFRDTVGFNEQFF. For the CDR3, the DNA is TGCAGTGCTTTTCGGGACACGGTGGGCTTCAATGAGCAGTTCTTC.

This clonotype has at least ten counts. This rearrangement joins TRBV6-2 or TRBV6-3 to TRBJ2-1, with D unclear. Trimming pared 0 bases from V and 7 bases from J, leaving 10 bases between. CDR3 size: 14 residues. Per germline, CDR1 MNHEY and CDR2 SVGEGT. CDR3 loop: CASSYSTEGNEQFF. CDR3 coding DNA: TGTGCCAGCAGTTACTCGACGGAAGGGAATGAGCAGTTCTTC.

This clonotype was counted between two and nine times. V is TRBV18 and J is TRBJ2-3; the match to TRBD1 covers 7 bases. CDR1 and CDR2 (germline): KGHSH, LQKENI. V dropped 3 bases and J dropped 0; count of bases not matched to a gene: 9. The CDR3 runs 17 residues. In DNA, the CDR3 is TGTGCCAGCTCACCGACAGGGACCGCATCTAGCACAGATACGCAGTATTTT. This translates into CASSPTGTASSTDTQYF.

This chain links TRBV19 with TRBJ2-5; TRBD2 matches 8 bases. The CDR3 spans 13 residues. Germline CDR1 is LNHDA and CDR2 is SQIVND (reference sequence). V was clipped by 7 bases and J by 5 bases; unmatched bases: 6. The CDR3 DNA reads as TGTGCCAGTAATCGGGGGGGAAAGGAGACCCAGTACTTC. Its translation is CASNRGGKETQYF. Combining the CDR3 with reference TRBV19 and TRBJ2-5 gives the whole variable domain DGGITQSPKYLFRKEGQNVTLSCEQNLNHDAMYWYRQDPGQGLRLIYYSQIVNDFQKGDIAEGYSVSREKKESFPLTVTSAQKNPTAFYLCASNRGGKETQYFGPGTRLLVL.

This sequence joins TRBV18 and TRBJ1-3, with unresolved D. The germline V gene encodes CDR1 KGHSH and CDR2 LQKENI. Trimming removed 2 bases at V and 0 bases at J, with 8 bases between. This CDR3 contains 15 residues. The CDR3 DNA follows: TGTGCCAGCTCACCAGACGGCAACTCTGGAAACACCATATATTTT. Encoded protein: CASSPDGNSGNTIYF.

The table lists this clonotype with many counts. The V gene is TRBV20-1, the J gene TRBJ2-1, with D uncertain. Germline assignment: CDR1 DFQATT and CDR2 SNEGSKA (reference sequence). Trimming removed 0 bases from V and 8 bases from J, with 14 bases in between. The CDR3 contains 14 residues. CDR3 in DNA: TGCAGTGCTAGAGATCAACGAACTTGGGATGAGCAGTTCTTC. Translating gives CSARDQRTWDEQFF.

In its sample, this clonotype was seen many times. This rearrangement joins TRBV11-2 to TRBJ1-3, with D uncertain. CDR1 is SGHAT and CDR2 is FQNNGV in the germline V gene. Trimming shortened V by 1 base and J by 0 bases, and 10 bases separated the two germline ends. There are 16 residues in the CDR3. Here the CDR3 reads CASSLGVGSSGNTIYF. CDR3 nucleotide sequence: TGTGCCAGCAGCTTAGGTGTCGGGAGCTCTGGAAACACCATATATTTT.

This clonotype was seen repeatedly, ten times or more. The rearrangement uses TRBV28 and TRBJ1-2, with D unclear. Germline CDR1 is MDHEN and CDR2 is SYDVKM. Trimming removed 10 bases from V and 8 bases from J, with 17 bases in between. The CDR3 has 12 residues. DNA for the CDR3: TGTGCCACCTATACAGTCACGGACGGCTACACCTTC. It specifies CATYTVTDGYTF.

This clonotype has just a few counts. Just one base apart from a much larger clone, this may be a read error. Given the absence of the conserved phenylalanine or tryptophan at the CDR3 end, a read error is likely. J is TRBJ1-1 and V is TRBV6-2 or TRBV6-3; a weak D match, TRBD1 (6 bases). CDR1 and CDR2 (germline): MNHEY, SVGEGT. V lost 6 bases and J lost 6, with 20 bases in between. The CDR3 is 15 residues long. The CDR3 sequence is CASRPPPGVWAEAFL. CDR3 nucleotides: TGTGCCAGCAGACCACCCCCAGGGGTTTGGGCTGAAGCTTTCCTT.

The CDR3 loop reads CASSLGGQGQKTQYF. The CDR3, as DNA: TGTGCCAGCAGCTTAGGAGGACAGGGTCAGAAGACCCAGTACTTC. The chain links TRBV7-2 to TRBJ2-5, with 8 bases matching TRBD1. The CDR3 consists of 15 residues. Trimming at V came to 1 base and at J to 6 bases, leaving 7 bases not matched to a gene. CDR1 SGHTA and CDR2 FQGNSA come from the germline V gene.

This clonotype came up a few times. This sequence joins TRBV29-1 and TRBJ2-7, with D possibly TRBD1 on 5 matching bases. The V end lost 6 bases, the J end lost 5 bases, and 20 bases lay between the germline ends. The CDR3 runs 14 residues. Germline lookup yields CDR1 SQVTM and CDR2 ANQGSEA. The CDR3: CSVPTDSMGDEQYF. Written as DNA, the CDR3 is TGCAGCGTCCCGACCGACAGTATGGGCGACGAGCAGTACTTC.

At least ten counts were recorded for this clonotype. The gene calls are TRBV9 and TRBJ2-7, with TRBD1 matching over 10 bases. CDR1 SGDLS and CDR2 YYNGEE come from the germline V gene. The J segment lost 0 bases and the V segment lost 3 bases, leaving 3 bases of the junction unmatched. The CDR3 totals 15 residues. CDR3 sequence (DNA): TGTGCCAGCAGCGCCGGACAGGGGGTCTCCTACGAGCAGTACTTC. This sequence encodes CASSAGQGVSYEQYF.

This chain connects TRBV6-5 to TRBJ1-1; D remains ambiguous. The V and J ends lost 1 base and 1 base respectively, with 22 bases between them. This CDR3 contains 19 residues. Per the germline V gene, CDR1 is MNHEY and CDR2 is SVGAGI. The CDR3 region has the DNA TGTGCCAGCAGTTACTTGTTCGATGGTGAGGCGATACCGAACACTGAAGCTTTCTTT. Encoded protein: CASSYLFDGEAIPNTEAFF.

This clonotype showed up many times. This rearrangement joins TRBV6-1 to TRBJ1-3; unclear D gene. Germline loops: CDR1 MNHNS, CDR2 SASEGT. The CDR3 is 15 amino acids. V shed 5 bases and J shed 2 bases, with 13 bases lying between them. The CDR3 protein is CASSSQKAAGNTIYF. The DNA of the CDR3 is TGTGCCAGCAGTTCACAGAAAGCAGCTGGAAACACCATATATTTT.